The rows below give T cell receptor beta chains drawn from one sample of a study of blood T cell repertoires in COVID-19. Sequencing used immunoSEQ multiplex PCR; TCRdb keeps in-frame clones, though not all of them. The sample contains 150,000 to 200,000 clones, 88% of which appear only once. Material: peripheral blood. These receptors all stem from a human donor in a cohort sampled during active COVID-19. Each CDR3 is given with its conserved first and last residue. D genes are given only for firm matches. Expanded clones are given a class, and other clones once, few, many or no size at all.

TRBD2 NA TRBJ2-3 TRBV28 TGTGCCAGCAGCCATAGCGGGGCTCTAGAAAGTAGCACAGATACGCAGTATTTT CASSHSGALESSTDTQYF
NA NA TRBJ1-2 TRBV5-4 TGTGCCAGCAGCTTGAATAACAGAAACTATGGCTACACCTTC CASSLNNRNYGYTF
NA NA TRBJ2-6 TRBV9 TGTGCCAGCAGCGTCGGGGGTGCTGGGGCCAACGTCCTGACTTTC CASSVGGAGANVLTF
TRBD1 NA TRBJ2-3 TRBV7-6 TGTGCCAGCAGTTCTAGCATGGACAGGGGGCTGGTAGATACGCAGTATTTT CASSSSMDRGLVDTQYF
NA NA TRBJ1-4 TRBV5-1 TGCGCCAGCAGGTCGACTAGCCTGGGTGAAAAACTGTTTTTT CASRSTSLGEKLFF
TRBD2 NA TRBJ2-1 TRBV6-2/TRBV6-3 TGTGCCAGCAGCTATCCCCTCTCGCGGCGGGAGTTAACCTACAATGAGCAGTTCTTC CASSYPLSRRELTYNEQFF
TRBD2 NA TRBJ2-7 TRBV28 TGTGCCAGCAGTTTAACTAGCGGGAACCACGAGCAGTACTTC CASSLTSGNHEQYF
NA NA TRBJ2-4 TRBV18 TGTGCCAGCTCTCAGGGAGCCAAAAACATTCAGTACTTC CASSQGAKNIQYF
TRBD2 NA TRBJ2-7 TRBV7-6 TGTGCCAGCAGCGTACTAGCGGGACAGCGCTACGAGCAGTACTTC CASSVLAGQRYEQYF
TRBD1 NA TRBJ2-2 TRBV9 TGTGCCAGCAGCCCCTGGGGGGGACAGGGTGGCACCGGGGAGCTGTTTTTT CASSPWGGQGGTGELFF
TRBD1 NA TRBJ1-6 TRBV5-5 TGTGCCAGCAGCCTGTGGGGACAGGGGGATAATTCACCCCTCCACTTT CASSLWGQGDNSPLHF
NA NA TRBJ1-3 TRBV28 TGTGCCAGCAGTTTGTATTTTGGGCTTACCTCTGGAAACACCATATATTTT CASSLYFGLTSGNTIYF
NA NA TRBJ1-4 TRBV4-1 TGCGCCAGCAGCTCAAATATCGGAGGGGACTCAACTAATGAAAAACTGTTTTTT CASSSNIGGDSTNEKLFF
NA few TRBJ1-4 TRBV9 TGTGCCAGCAGCGGAGGGACACCGAATGAAAAACTGTTTTTT CASSGGTPNEKLFF
TRBD2 NA TRBJ2-1 TRBV13 TGTGCCAGCAGCTTCTACCTCCCGGGACTAGCGGAAAATGAGCAGTTCTTC CASSFYLPGLAENEQFF
TRBD2 NA TRBJ2-7 TRBV5-1 TGCGCCAGCAGCGAGGGGACTAGCGTCTCCTACGAGCAGTACTTC CASSEGTSVSYEQYF
NA NA TRBJ1-2 TRBV5-1 TGCGCCAGCAGCGTGGACAGTTATGGCTACACCTTC CASSVDSYGYTF
NA NA TRBJ2-5 TRBV5-1 TGCGCCAGCAGCTTGATGGGACAACTCCAAGAGACCCAGTACTTC CASSLMGQLQETQYF
NA NA TRBJ1-2 TRBV28 TGTGCCAGCAGTTTTACGACAGCTAACTATGGCTACACCTTC CASSFTTANYGYTF
TRBD1 NA TRBJ1-2 TRBV28 TGTGCCAGCAGGCTACCGGGACAGGGGGTTTTGGGCTACACCTTC CASRLPGQGVLGYTF
NA few TRBJ2-1 TRBV9 TGTGCCAGCAGCCTCCGGGACTTCCTCTACAATGAGCAGTTCTTC CASSLRDFLYNEQFF
TRBD1 NA TRBJ1-6 TRBV19 TGTGCCAGTAGTACGGGGACAGACGACGGTTCACCCCTCCACTTT CASSTGTDDGSPLHF